The source of this T cell receptor (beta chain) is a study of cytomegalovirus exposure and HLA in healthy donors (dated by TCRdb to about 2017). About the investigation overall: An earlier analysis of fewer than 750 of the donors reported approximately 300 Gb of sequence data and some 110 million unique TCR beta sequences obtained from about 179 million T cells. All discovery cohort repertoires had been generated on a single sequencing platform. The study was designed to test whether signatures of past pathogen exposure could be identified by cataloging public T cell receptors. A later genetic analysis used genome-wide SNP genotypes for about 65% of the 666 donors, treating that subset as a discovery cohort. Along with the approximately 700-subject first cohort, a separate validation cohort of over a hundred different subjects was used. A later analysis re-examined previously published TCR beta repertoires from more than 550 donors and added high-resolution HLA genotyping to investigate patterns of TCR occurrence. High-throughput TCR immunosequencing, statistical association of individual TCRs with disease status, and machine learning were combined to predict cytomegalovirus infection status. Rather than using new phenotypic data, the later analysis identified candidate immune exposures from TCR beta sequences and from how often those sequences occurred across donors. Donor age, sex, ethnicity and CMV serostatus were compiled together with the repertoire data. Roughly 300 gigabases of sequencing data and 91 million or so unique TCR sequences made up an early release that covered under 750 HLA-typed donors. In an earlier analysis of 587 of the donors, high-throughput TCR beta sequencing was used to judge whether each TCR beta V gene segment behaved as functional or pseudogenic. Typing coverage varied by locus: about 620-630 donors for A, B, C, DRB1 and DQB1; 500 to 550 for DQA1; around 570 for DPA1; about 450 for DPB1. Of the 350 to 450 genotyped donors, approximately 82% fell in the genetic ancestry cluster associated with self-reported Caucasian donors. Among some 400 genotyped donors of the cohort, an average of about 240,000 unique TCR beta nucleotide sequences were sequenced per donor, around a sixth of them non-productive. A handful of DR-DQ haplotypes were handled as single units for association and clustering because linkage in the cohort was strong. Both class I and class II loci were covered by HLA typing, at four-digit resolution. The T cell repertoires of 666 subjects were profiled by immunosequencing and related to cytomegalovirus serostatus. Results the study describes overall, beyond this receptor: Compared with the approximately 720-donor mean, donors in an Asian-associated ancestry cluster had fewer N-insertions in productive TCRs, according to a later genetic analysis. A group of highly shared sequence variants was considered likely to be a technical artifact of the sequencing pipeline. A few of the identified cytomegalovirus-associated TCR beta chains were confirmed in vitro to be specific for cytomegalovirus antigens. The earlier analysis of fewer than 750 of the donors excluded some 16 rarely observed V segments, including chromosome 9 orphons, because counts were too low. Presence/absence analyses assumed roughly uniform sequencing depth across donors, an assumption that may not hold. A later analysis found that HLA-associated TCR beta chains were more clonally expanded and had lower generation probabilities than equally common non-associated chains. In a later analysis, about 17,000 TCR beta sequences were associated with specific HLA alleles at a false discovery rate of 0.05. While some public TCRs were present in many individuals, most TCR sequences turned up only very rarely across donors. Some IMGT-functional V segments, including TRBV6-2 and TRBV6-3, could not be told apart with the 87-base-pair reads, so those segments were excluded. For the cohort, immune exposure information was limited to CMV serostatus. Linkage disequilibrium might explain the correlated functional status among segregating V segments, but an unknown experimental factor could not be excluded. In an earlier analysis of 587 of the donors, most TCR beta V segments appeared in productive rearrangements about 87% or about 30% of the time, broadly matching IMGT annotations. In a later analysis, the rate of TCR association differed among HLA loci, with DRB1 alleles having the most associated TCRs and HLA-C alleles having the fewest. This cohort had only TCR beta chains sequenced, and the lack of alpha or paired-chain data limited which features could be detected. A later analysis reported that several top co-occurrence clusters appeared linked to parvovirus B19, influenza, CMV and Epstein-Barr virus. When HLA alleles, especially DR and DQ, strongly co-occurred, TCR associations were difficult to assign to individual alleles. The classifier was reported to diagnose cytomegalovirus status with high specificity and sensitivity in both the original cohort and the validation cohort. The authors suggested that the approach could potentially be generalized to other disease states and immunological phenotypes. A further reported finding was that TCR beta sequences accurately predicted the HLA-A and HLA-B alleles for most subjects in the first cohort. The study listed approximately 150 TCR beta chains as associated with cytomegalovirus. In a later genetic analysis, a missense DCLRE1C variant was associated with V-gene and J-gene trimming of TCR beta chains, and the association was replicated in an independent cohort. A later analysis found that most CMV-associated TCR beta chains appeared HLA-restricted, with HLA associations seemingly driven largely by CMV exposure. Because some donors lacked HLA typing at each locus, the association tests relied only on the typed subset.

As for this clone: Which antigen it targets is not known. Per-base quality was not reported, and no clone a single base away is much larger than it. The sample has other DNA sequences that encode this CDR3 too.

The CDR3 starts with the cysteine, ends with the phenylalanine, and has 16 residues. The sequence is cut down to CDR3 DNA, 48 bases in frame from base 1. Compared with germline, V lacks 3 bases and J lacks 3 bases; bases without a gene match: 6. CDR1 LGHNA and CDR2 YSLEER are derived from the germline V gene. The cohort was made up of approximately 670 healthy bone marrow donors. All cohort members were sampled while nominally healthy, although unrecorded immune exposures were likely present. The donor was CMV seronegative and was included in the group of several hundred seronegative cohort members. A peripheral blood sample was provided by each donor, and peripheral blood mononuclear cells were used for TCR beta sequencing. The Qiagen DNeasy Blood Extraction Kit was used to extract genomic DNA from the blood cell samples. The library was obtained by the immunoSEQ multiplex PCR assay. A mixture of 60 forward primers for TCR Vbeta segments and 13 reverse primers for TCR Jbeta segments was used in the multiplex PCR. The CDR3 region of rearranged TCR beta genes was amplified from genomic DNA with a multiplex PCR assay. The Illumina HiSeq System was used to sequence the amplified TCR beta libraries as 87-base-pair reads. The paper's data handling went like this. In a later analysis, some 80 million unique TCR beta chains were counted across the 500 to 850 repertoires, and around 10 million of these chains were shared by at least two donors. To remove PCR and sequencing errors, raw reads were error-corrected and collapsed into unique sequences using a nearest-neighbor algorithm that merged closely related sequences. CDR3 sequences were aligned to IMGT reference sequences to assign V, D and J gene segments. Each retained sequence needed at least a six-nucleotide match to both a V gene segment and a J gene segment. Rearrangements were classified as productive when the CDR3 lacked stop codons and remained in frame with V and J, and all other rearrangements were classified as non-productive. Following IMGT convention, CDR3 was defined as the stretch from the second conserved V-encoded cysteine to the conserved J-encoded phenylalanine. The earlier analysis of about 620 of the donors excluded sequences that lacked an unambiguous match to a single V gene segment. An earlier analysis of 500 to 700 of the donors classified V segments as functional when productive rearrangements were above 56.7% and as segregating when the standard deviation between donors was above 5%. A statistical classification framework was developed to diagnose cytomegalovirus status using the catalog of TCR beta chain sequences. In a later analysis, V and J genes were assigned by comparing TCR nucleotide sequences against IMGT/GENE-DB human TR gene sequences. Using the TCRdist pipeline, a later analysis assigned CDR3 sequences along with most-parsimonious VDJ recombination scenarios. In a later analysis, each TCR beta chain was defined by its CDR3 amino acid sequence together with its V-gene family, and reads without a unique V-gene family were excluded. In a later analysis, around 600 highly shared, low-generation-probability nucleotide sequences were removed to address suspected cross-contamination and a sequencing artifact. For each public chain, a later analysis derived a clonal expansion index from normalized ranks of inferred template counts within each repertoire. A later analysis computed generation probabilities with a VDJ recombination model fitted to out-of-frame rearrangements, and checked the results against IGoR. In a later analysis, hypergeometric tests were used to score TCR-TCR, TCR-HLA and TCR-CMV co-occurrence, with a repertoire-size bias correction applied to TCR pairs. In a later analysis, false discovery rates were estimated by permuting HLA or CMV assignments 20 times. In a later analysis, co-occurring TCRs were grouped with DBSCAN, and TCRdist sequence similarity was added when clustering was performed within HLA-allele-positive subsets. Repertoires with fewer than 30,000 or more than 120,000 public chains, plus five repertoires with anomalous nucleotide sharing, were excluded from co-occurrence clustering. This is the immuneACCESS table as TCRdb keeps it, with only in-frame sequences that have V and J called. A part of the clones is gone; compared with another copy, unresolved V genes explain less than half, and the rest is unexplained. Clone size and the V and J calls come from that table; the DNA yielded D and trimming. For this sample the table gives around 120,000 clones, of which 81% were detected only once. Jointly, the top ten make up about 1.7% of the sample.

This sequence uses TRBV4-3 and TRBJ2-3; 10 middle bases align to TRBD2. The receptor was derived from a man between 18 and 29 years old in good health and CMV-seronegative. Sequencing was performed on PBMCs. The DNA sequence follows: TGCGCCAGCAGCCAGGATGTAGCGGGGGGAACAGATACGCAGTATTTT. This translates into CASSQDVAGGTDTQYF.